This TCR beta chain was recorded in a study of blood T cell repertoires in COVID-19. J lost 2 bases, V lost 3 bases, and 8 bases had no gene match. This CDR3 has 16 amino acids. CDR1 and CDR2 (germline): SGDLS, YYNGEE. Per the original data handling: Reference gene primer amplification yielded estimated nucleated cell counts. Generated by immunoSEQ multiplex PCR, the TCRdb table keeps only in-frame clones and is missing some. Clone size and V and J calls were adopted from that table, with D and trimming inferred from the DNA. The table shows tens of thousands of clones, with over 80% occurring only once. This clone was recorded once.

The sample taken for sequencing was peripheral blood. This receptor was identified in a human donor with active COVID-19. The donor label of this sample is uncertain. The chain has TRBV9 and TRBJ2-5; 9 bases align to TRBD1. CDR3 sequence: CASSAQQGARQETQYF. The DNA for the CDR3 is TGTGCCAGCAGCGCCCAACAGGGGGCGAGACAAGAGACCCAGTACTTC.